This TCR beta chain is from a study of cytomegalovirus exposure and HLA in healthy donors. Findings of the study overall: For most TCR sequences rarity was the rule, although some public TCRs occurred in many donors. Diagnosis of cytomegalovirus status made by the classifier reportedly showed high specificity and sensitivity. Researchers counted around 150 TCR beta chains as cytomegalovirus-associated.

Donors were drawn from the approximately 110-subject validation cohort, separate from the 666-subject first cohort. Germline V gene data show CDR1 as MRHNA and CDR2 as SNTAGT. V was pared by 3 bases and J by 4 bases, with 4 bases of the junction left unmatched. The CDR3 loop spans 15 amino acids. Some clones are missing from TCRdb's copy, which holds only in-frame ones; the method was immunoSEQ multiplex PCR. The sample holds nearly 200,000 clones, about 79% seen once. This clone was seen ten or more times. What it recognizes is unknown. The J gene is TRBJ2-1, the V gene TRBV6-4; the match to TRBD2 covers 9 bases. The source material was PBMCs. The origin of this receptor is a woman in her thirties in good health and CMV-seropositive. The CDR3 spells CASSEETSGYNEQFF. Written as DNA, the CDR3 is TGTGCCAGCAGTGAGGAGACTAGCGGATACAATGAGCAGTTCTTC.